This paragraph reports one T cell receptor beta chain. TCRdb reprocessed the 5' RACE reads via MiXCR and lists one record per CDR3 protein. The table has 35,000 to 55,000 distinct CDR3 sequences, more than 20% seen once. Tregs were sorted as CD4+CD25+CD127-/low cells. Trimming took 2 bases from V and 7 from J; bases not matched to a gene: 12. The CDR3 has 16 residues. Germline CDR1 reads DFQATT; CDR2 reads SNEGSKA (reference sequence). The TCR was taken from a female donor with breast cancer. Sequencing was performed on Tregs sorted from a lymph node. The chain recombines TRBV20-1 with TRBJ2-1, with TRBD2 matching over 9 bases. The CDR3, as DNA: TGCAGTGCTAGAAATCCTGGCGGGAGGGCGTTGAATGAGCAGTTCTTC. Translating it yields CSARNPGGRALNEQFF.